This paragraph covers one TCR beta chain sequence. This sample stems from a study of blood T cell repertoires in COVID-19. Study overall: Spain, Italy and the United States supplied samples that represented acute and convalescent COVID-19.

Original data processing: Researchers report that nucleated cell counts were estimated from reference gene primer amplification. The method was immunoSEQ multiplex PCR; TCRdb's version includes in-frame clones alone and lacks a portion of them. The DNA gave D and trimming, while V, J and clone size come from that table. The sample carries roughly 170,000 clones, around 80% recorded once. Individuals aged about 18 to 89 years were recruited from approximately 22 US areas. Recovered status in Cohort 3 required two negative PCRs, clearance, or symptom resolution. This CDR3 has 15 amino acids. Germline CDR1 reads SGHTA; CDR2 reads FQGNSA. V gave up 2 bases and J gave up 8 bases, with 13 bases separating them.

This chain links TRBV7-2 with TRBJ1-6; no definite D call. The material sequenced was PBMCs or T cells enriched from blood (not recorded which). This sequence was found in a man in his forties or fifties who had recovered from COVID-19. The CDR3 sequence: CASSLLGDLYSPLHF. DNA for the CDR3: TGTGCCAGCAGCTTATTGGGAGACCTTTATTCACCCCTCCACTTT.